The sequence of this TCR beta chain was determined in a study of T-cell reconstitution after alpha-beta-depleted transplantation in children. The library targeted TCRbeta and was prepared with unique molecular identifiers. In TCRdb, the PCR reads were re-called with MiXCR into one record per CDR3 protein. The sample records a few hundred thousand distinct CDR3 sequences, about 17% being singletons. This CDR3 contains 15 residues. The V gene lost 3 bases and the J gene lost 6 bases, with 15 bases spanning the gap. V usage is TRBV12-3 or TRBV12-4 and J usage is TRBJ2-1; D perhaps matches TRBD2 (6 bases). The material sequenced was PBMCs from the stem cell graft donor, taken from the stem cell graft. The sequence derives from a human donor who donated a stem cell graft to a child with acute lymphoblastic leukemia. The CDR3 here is CASSFTEGRLNEQFF. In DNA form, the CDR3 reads TGTGCCAGCAGTTTTACGGAGGGCCGGCTCAATGAGCAGTTCTTC.